This T cell receptor (beta chain) stems from a study of OX40 agonist ivuxolimab in advanced cancers. At the level of the whole study: The costimulatory receptor OX40 (CD134) was targeted by ivuxolimab, a fully human IgG2 agonistic monoclonal antibody. Intravenous ivuxolimab was administered to patients every 2 weeks at six dose levels: 0.01, 0.1, 0.3, 1.5, 3 and 10 mg/kg. Among the roughly 52 dose-escalation patients, some 19 had hepatocellular carcinoma, approximately 15 melanoma, 9 renal cell carcinoma and 9 head and neck cancer. In the dose-escalation cohort, more than 80% of patients were male, and the mean age was approximately 60 years with a range of 23 to 79. Prior anti-PD-1, anti-PD-L1 or anti-CTLA-4 therapy was permitted, and checkpoint inhibitors had been received by around 40% of dose-escalation patients. Partial responses were achieved by three dose-escalation patients, of whom one had hepatocellular carcinoma and two had cutaneous melanoma. The purpose of peripheral TCRbeta sequencing was to test whether ivuxolimab changed TCR sequence diversity and led to clonal T-cell expansion. The paper reports the monotherapy dose-escalation portion (N of about 52 patients) of the phase I ivuxolimab trial.

Study-wide findings and limitations: Low levels of normalized T-cell clonal expansion were also seen in some nonresponding patients. On average, CD8+ T cells showed more expanded clones than CD4+ T cells after ivuxolimab. At doses from 0.1 to 3.0 mg/kg, clonal expansion was seen in both CD4+ and CD8+ blood T cells between baseline and week 6. In the 0.1-3.0 mg/kg groups, partial responders had among the lowest normalized peripheral clonal expansion, particularly in CD8+ T cells. The antigen specificity of the clonally expanded peripheral T cells was not determined.

From its cysteine to its phenylalanine, the CDR3 spans 17 amino acids. The DNA shown is the 51-base CDR3, in frame from base 1. CDR1 is given as MGHRA and CDR2 as YSYEKL, both from the germline V gene. Trimming leaves V shorter by 2 bases and J shorter by 0 bases, with the junction holding 5 bases beyond the gene matches. Turning to this clone: This clone's antigen is unknown. It has no much larger one-base neighbor in the sample; base qualities were not kept.

Genomic DNA was extracted from sorted cells for sequencing of the TCRbeta CDR3 region. The immunoSEQ Assay was used for sequencing of TCRbeta CDR3 regions. What TCRdb holds here is the immuneACCESS table cut down to in-frame rearrangements. Part of the clones is not present; checked against another copy, under half of the missing clones reflect an unresolved V gene, and the others are unexplained. For this sample the table gives around 90,000 clones, of which around 86% were detected only once. The ten largest clonotypes hold under 0.35% of the sample. Patients with autoimmune disease history or receiving systemic immunosuppression were excluded from the trial. Peripheral blood for TCR sequencing was drawn from every dose cohort at baseline, at cycle 4 day 1 and at cycle 7 day 1. Samples were obtained from an open-label, multicenter, first-in-human phase I dose-escalation trial of ivuxolimab. The trial enrolled adults with locally advanced or metastatic head and neck squamous cell, hepatocellular, melanoma or renal cell carcinoma. Before TCR sequencing, CD4+ T cells and CD8+ T cells from peripheral blood were sorted into separate populations.

The V and J genes are TRBV4-1 and TRBJ1-3, with TRBD1 matching 9 junction bases. The TCR sequence derives from an adult with an advanced solid tumor such as melanoma, head and neck, liver or kidney cancer. Sequencing used CD4+ or CD8+ T cells sorted from blood, obtained in a trial of the OX40 agonist ivuxolimab. The CDR3 reads as follows: CASSQRGDRDSGNTIYF. The nucleotide sequence is given as TGCGCCAGCAGCCAAAGGGGGGACAGGGACTCTGGAAACACCATATATTTT.